This record concerns one TCR beta chain sequence. Participant-given clinical history determined each cohort assignment. The data were obtained in a study of blood T cell repertoires in COVID-19. Study context: Collection of acute and convalescent COVID-19 samples took place in the United States, Italy and Spain.

Method: immunoSEQ multiplex PCR; TCRdb's copy keeps in-frame clones and lacks some. The repertoire includes about 400,000 clones, over 75% of them detected once, and 2% to 2.5% sits in the top ten. V lost 4 bases and J 6 bases, leaving 14 bases between the germline ends. The CDR3 is made up of 14 amino acids. Germline V gene data show CDR1 as MGHDK and CDR2 as SYGVNS. The sample was PBMCs or T cells enriched from blood (not recorded which). This rearrangement joins TRBV25-1 to TRBJ2-3; TRBD1 is a possible D gene (6 bases). This TCR was recovered from a woman in her forties with acute COVID-19. CDR3: CASSVPGVEDTQYF. The CDR3 region has the DNA TGTGCCAGCAGTGTACCAGGGGTAGAGGATACGCAGTATTTT.